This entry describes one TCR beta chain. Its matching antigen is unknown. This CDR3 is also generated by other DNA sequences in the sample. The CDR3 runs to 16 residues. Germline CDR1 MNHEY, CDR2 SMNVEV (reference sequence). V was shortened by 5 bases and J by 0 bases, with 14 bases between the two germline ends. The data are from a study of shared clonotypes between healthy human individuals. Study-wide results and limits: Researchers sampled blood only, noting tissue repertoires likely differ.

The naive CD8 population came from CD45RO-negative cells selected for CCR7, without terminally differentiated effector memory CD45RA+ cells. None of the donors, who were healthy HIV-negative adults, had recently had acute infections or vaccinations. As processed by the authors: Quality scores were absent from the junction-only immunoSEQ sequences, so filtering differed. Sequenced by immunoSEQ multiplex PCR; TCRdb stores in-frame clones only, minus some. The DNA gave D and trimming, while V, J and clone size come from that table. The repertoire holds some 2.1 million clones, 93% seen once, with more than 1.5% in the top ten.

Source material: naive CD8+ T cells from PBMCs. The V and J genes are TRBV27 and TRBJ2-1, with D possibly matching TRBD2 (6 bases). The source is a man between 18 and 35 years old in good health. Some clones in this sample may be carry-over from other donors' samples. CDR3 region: CASSPSAGASYNEQFF. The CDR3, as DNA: TGTGCCAGCAGTCCGTCAGCGGGCGCCTCCTACAATGAGCAGTTCTTC.